This T cell receptor (beta chain) was captured by sequencing in a study of blood T cell repertoires in COVID-19. About the study: The origin of the acute and convalescent COVID-19 samples was the United States, Italy and Spain. PBMCs, B-cell-depleted T cells, or T cells were the source of the cDNA or gDNA that made up the material.

Sequencing used immunoSEQ multiplex PCR; TCRdb keeps in-frame clones, though not all of them. The data show 68,000 or so clones, 87% seen once. CDR1 and CDR2 (germline): SGHRS, YFSETQ. This CDR3 region has 15 residues. The V end was cut by 4 bases, the J end by 2 bases, with 15 bases between. Patients in Seattle were enrolled during active infection, then followed longitudinally. This sequence joins TRBV5-1 and TRBJ1-1; D might be TRBD1 (5 bases). Sample: peripheral blood. The clonotype was recovered from a woman between 45 and 60 years old with COVID-19, enrolled during active disease. The CDR3 region is CASSLGGLANTEAFF. CDR3 sequence (DNA): TGCGCCAGCAGCCTCGGGGGGTTGGCCAACACTGAAGCTTTCTTT.